The sequence of this T cell receptor (beta chain) was determined in a study of blood T cell repertoires in COVID-19 (dated by TCRdb to the early 2020s). A note on the overall study: Samples covering the acute and convalescent phases of COVID-19 were provided by collaborators in the United States, Italy and Spain. The prospective study material was composed of cDNA or gDNA derived from T cells, B-cell-depleted T cells, or PBMCs. The sample metadata nearly always contained a de-identified subject ID, COVID-19 status, age in years and sex. The repertoires were released in a freely available public database intended as a resource for research on the immune response to SARS-CoV-2. Subjects who had been exposed to COVID-19, were actively infected with it, or had recovered from it provided the deeply sampled blood TCRbeta repertoires that made up the dataset. Samples were obtained from the ongoing ImmuneRACE study (first 160 participants) and from some 1,300 subjects provided by 6 global collaborators. Where HLA class I and class II types were available, the types were taken from metadata supplied by the sample provider, not from assay-based typing. The investigation overall reported the following: How much clinical and demographic metadata was included differed by source and by participant, and the metadata was provided uncurated.

Each collaborating institution followed its own protocols to collect whole blood in K2EDTA tubes. For TCRbeta analysis, collaborators shipped samples as frozen whole blood, isolated PBMCs, or DNA extracted from either of those sample types. TCRbeta CDR3 regions were amplified from genomic DNA by means of the immunoSEQ Assay, a bias-controlled multiplex PCR. Turning to the authors' computational methods: Nucleated cell counts per sample were estimated from amplification of reference gene primers within the assay. Sequence reads were collapsed and filtered to measure the absolute abundance of every unique TCRbeta CDR3 rearrangement. For each sample, productive Simpson clonality was calculated as the square root of Simpson's diversity index across productive rearrangements. The table comes from immuneACCESS by way of TCRdb, which keeps in-frame sequences with V and J called. Part of the clones is missing from these tables; in studies checked, under half for an unresolved V gene and the rest for unknown reasons. V and J calls and clone size are those listed in that table; D and trimming were worked out from the DNA. Here the sample has around 64,000 clones; 82% occur a single time. Roughly 12% of the sample goes to the ten largest clones.

From V the trimming removes 0 bases and from J it removes 7 bases, while the gene matches leave 10 bases of the junction unaccounted for. From its cysteine to its phenylalanine, the CDR3 spans 16 amino acids. Only the CDR3 portion is preserved as DNA: 48 bases, with reading frame beginning at the first base. Via the germline V gene (reference sequence), CDR1 is SGHNT and CDR2 YYREEE. Concerning this clone: Its antigen has not been determined. It has no much larger one-base neighbor in the sample; base qualities were not kept.

This clonotype was sampled from a human donor in a cohort sampled during active COVID-19. What was sequenced was peripheral blood. Recombination linked TRBV5-4 to TRBJ2-1, with 7 central nucleotides matching TRBD2. The CDR3 here reads CASSLAGLAVGNEQFF. The nucleotides are TGTGCCAGCAGCTTGGCCGGGCTAGCGGTTGGGAATGAGCAGTTCTTC. Where the CDR3 stops, the reference TRBV5-4 and TRBJ2-1 genes take over; the full variable domain is ETGVTQSPTHLIKTRGQQVTLRCSSQSGHNTVSWYQQALGQGPQFIFQYYREEENGRGNFPPRFSGLQFPNYSSELNVNALELDDSALYLCASSLAGLAVGNEQFFGPGTRLTVL.